This TCR beta chain was observed in a study of T-cell reconstitution after alpha-beta-depleted transplantation in children. Trimming cost V 3 bases and J 8 bases; bases outside gene matches: 6. The germline gives CDR1 SGHRS, CDR2 YFSETQ. The CDR3 sequence is 14 residues long. Preparation of the TCRbeta library involved a method that used unique molecular identifiers. TCRdb re-derived calls from the PCR reads in MiXCR, one entry per CDR3 protein. The table lists over 100,000 distinct CDR3 sequences, 7.5% to 9.5% of them singletons, with over 15% in the top ten. This TCR was recovered from a boy under 10 years old with acute lymphoblastic leukemia, due to receive a stem cell transplant. Sequencing was performed on PBMCs, taken before TCRalphabeta/CD19-depleted stem cell transplant. V and J are TRBV5-1 and TRBJ1-4, with 8 nucleotides matching TRBD1. In DNA form, the CDR3 reads TGCGCCAGCAGCTACGGACAGGGTTCCGAAAAACTGTTTTTT. It specifies CASSYGQGSEKLFF.